These 29 T cell receptor beta chains came from one sample sequenced in a study of blood T cell repertoires in COVID-19. Assay: immunoSEQ multiplex PCR; the TCRdb copy retains only in-frame clones and omits some. The sample includes around 370,000 clones, about 90% of them seen just once. The sequencing input was peripheral blood. The source is a woman in her late teens or twenties who had recovered from COVID-19.

V gene TRBV2 combines with J gene TRBJ1-5; D gene unclear. CDR3 size: 15 residues. V was trimmed by 1 base and J by 7 bases, leaving 14 bases between them. CDR1 and CDR2 from the germline V gene are SNHLY and FYNNEI. The CDR3 nucleotides are TGTGCCAGCAGTGAAGGGACTTCAAAAAGGCAGCCCCAGCATTTT. Protein sequence: CASSEGTSKRQPQHF.

A single count supports this clone. The J gene is TRBJ1-2, the V gene TRBV19; tentative D call: TRBD1 (5 bases). V was cut by 7 bases and J by 2 bases, with 20 bases left in between. Per the germline V gene, CDR1 is LNHDA and CDR2 is SQIVND (reference sequence). This CDR3 region has 16 residues. CDR3 region: CASISAAAGYNYGYTF. The CDR3 DNA sequence: TGTGCCAGTATTTCTGCGGCGGCAGGGTACAACTATGGCTACACCTTC.

The genes are TRBV7-9 and TRBJ1-1; D gene unclear. CDR1 SEHNR and CDR2 FQNEAQ come from the germline V gene (reference sequence). The CDR3 is made up of 16 amino acids. V was pared by 3 bases and J by 5 bases, with 19 bases between. In DNA, the CDR3 is TGTGCCAGCAGCTTCCGTCATGACATCGGTAAGACTGAAGCTTTCTTT. It yields the protein CASSFRHDIGKTEAFF.

The chain couples TRBV25-1 to TRBJ2-5; 7 nucleotides agree with TRBD2. The germline gives CDR1 MGHDK, CDR2 SYGVNS. The trim removed 3 bases at V and 5 bases at J, leaving 12 bases unmatched. There are 16 residues in the CDR3. The chain's CDR3 is CASSDFGRGREETQYF. CDR3 coding DNA: TGTGCCAGCAGTGACTTTGGACGGGGGAGGGAGGAGACCCAGTACTTC. Full variable domain (rest looked up from reference TRBV25-1 and TRBJ2-5): EADIYQTPRYLVIGTGKKITLECSQTMGHDKMYWYQQDPGMELHLIHYSYGVNSTEKGDLSSESTVSRIRTEHFPLTLESARPSHTSQYLCASSDFGRGREETQYFGPGTRLLVL.

This chain connects TRBV3-1 (or the pseudogene TRBV3-2) to TRBJ2-1; 7 bases match TRBD2. Germline V gene sequence: CDR1 LGHDT, CDR2 YNNKEL (reference sequence). The CDR3 is made up of 15 amino acids. J gave up 8 bases and V 1 base, and 8 bases lay outside the gene matches. The CDR3 sequence is CASSQVGGRAHEQFF. The CDR3 DNA is TGTGCCAGCAGCCAAGTAGGCGGGAGAGCCCATGAGCAGTTCTTC.

The J gene is TRBJ2-1, the V gene TRBV6-5; D may be TRBD1 (6 bases). V was trimmed by 4 bases and J by 10 bases, leaving 20 bases between them. Germline V gene data show CDR1 as MNHEY and CDR2 as SVGAGI. CDR3 length: 15 amino acids. CDR3 nucleotide sequence: TGTGCCAGCAGTTTTGTCAGCCTCAGGGGTTTGGAGCAGTTCTTC. Translated: CASSFVSLRGLEQFF.

The chain recombines TRBV5-1 with TRBJ2-2; perhaps TRBD1 as D (6 bases). V was cut by 5 bases and J by 3 bases, with 14 bases left in between. Germline V CDR1 and CDR2: SGHRS, YFSETQ. The CDR3 runs 15 residues. CDR3 bases: TGCGCCAGCAGTTTCAGGGGATTGGACACCGGGGAGCTGTTTTTT. It encodes CASSFRGLDTGELFF.

V and J are TRBV19 and TRBJ2-6, with a weak D call TRBD1 (6 bases). Between the trimmed V and J ends, which lost 0 bases and 0 bases, there was a span of 18 bases. CDR1 is LNHDA, CDR2 SQIVND, per germline (reference sequence). This CDR3 is 20 amino acids long. DNA for the CDR3: TGTGCCAGTAGTATAGATCTATGGGGGCTTGGACACTCTGGGGCCAACGTCCTGACTTTC. Translation gives CASSIDLWGLGHSGANVLTF.

In this sample, this clone turned up once. V and J are TRBV24-1 and TRBJ2-1; 12 bases are a match to TRBD2. Germline CDR1 KGHDR, CDR2 SFDVKD. This CDR3 region has 20 residues. With V trimmed by 4 bases and J by 8 bases, 20 bases remained unmatched. The CDR3: CATSDPRQGLAGGPRDEQFF. Here the CDR3 DNA reads TGTGCCACCAGTGACCCTAGACAGGGGCTAGCGGGAGGGCCAAGAGATGAGCAGTTCTTC.

The gene calls are TRBV5-4 and TRBJ2-3; D remains ambiguous. Per germline, CDR1 SGHNT and CDR2 YYREEE (reference sequence). This CDR3 contains 16 residues. V was shortened by 0 bases and J by 2 bases, with 13 bases between the two germline ends. CDR3 amino acids: CASSLDETEHTDTQYF. CDR3 in DNA: TGTGCCAGCAGCTTGGACGAGACTGAGCACACAGATACGCAGTATTTT.

The chain is built from TRBV28 and TRBJ2-1, with D maybe TRBD2 (5 bases). CDR1 and CDR2 from the germline V gene are MDHEN and SYDVKM. Trimming left V 7 bases short and J 4 bases short, with 8 bases between. The CDR3 sequence is 12 residues long. In DNA, the CDR3 is TGTGCCAGCAAGGACTCTTACAATGAGCAGTTCTTC. This translates into CASKDSYNEQFF.

V is TRBV6-1 and J is TRBJ2-3; 15 nucleotides agree with TRBD2. Unmatched junction bases numbered 0, after V lost 4 bases and J lost 1 base. The CDR3 covers 16 residues. CDR1 and CDR2 from the germline V gene are MNHNS and SASEGT. CDR3: CASSGTSGRGTDTQYF. In DNA, the CDR3 is TGTGCCAGCAGTGGGACTAGCGGGAGGGGCACAGATACGCAGTATTTT.

DNA of the CDR3: TGCAGCGTTGAAACCAGAGGGAATACCGACCAGCATTTT. Protein product: CSVETRGNTDQHF. This chain connects TRBV29-1 to TRBJ1-5; D unresolved. Trimming took 2 bases from V and 12 from J, leaving 17 bases between them. In germline, CDR1 is SQVTM, CDR2 ANQGSEA. CDR3 length: 13 amino acids.

The rearrangement links TRBV19 to TRBJ1-1; TRBD1 is a possible D gene (5 bases). This CDR3 region has 14 residues. V lost 6 bases and J 5 bases, leaving 16 bases between the germline ends. In germline, CDR1 is LNHDA, CDR2 SQIVND (reference sequence). The DNA of the CDR3 is TGTGCCAGTAGCACGAAAAACGGGGGTACTGAAGCTTTCTTT. Amino acid sequence: CASSTKNGGTEAFF.

V gene TRBV12-3 or TRBV12-4 combines with J gene TRBJ2-1; 8 bases line up with TRBD2. Losses at the gene ends were 4 bases for V and 6 bases for J; bases not matched to a gene: 2. The CDR3 sequence is 13 residues long. DNA for the CDR3: TGTGCCAGCAGTTGGGGACTAGGCAATGAGCAGTTCTTC. It yields the protein CASSWGLGNEQFF.

CDR3 loop: CAWSVRGRDYGYTF. In nucleotides, the CDR3 is TGTGCCTGGAGTGTACGAGGTCGTGACTATGGCTACACCTTC. The genes are TRBV30 and TRBJ1-2; D not certain. Germline lookup yields CDR1 GTSNPN and CDR2 SVGIG (reference sequence). V was trimmed by 0 bases and J by 3 bases, leaving 11 bases between them. This CDR3 has 14 amino acids.

V usage is TRBV4-1 and J usage is TRBJ1-1; the D is unclear. Germline loops: CDR1 MGHRA, CDR2 YSYEKL. Trimming pared 3 bases from V and 0 bases from J, leaving 14 bases between. The CDR3 is 16 residues long. CDR3 sequence reads: CASSHLPGSMNTEAFF. CDR3 sequence (DNA): TGCGCCAGCAGCCATCTCCCAGGATCAATGAACACTGAAGCTTTCTTT.

The CDR3 nucleotides are TGCGCCAGCAGCCAGGGAAGCGGGAGGGCCTCTCGCGAGCAGTTCTTC. It encodes CASSQGSGRASREQFF. This rearrangement joins TRBV4-1 to TRBJ2-1; TRBD2 aligns across 10 bases. Germline CDR1 and CDR2: MGHRA and YSYEKL. The CDR3 has 16 residues. Germline trimming cut 3 bases from V and 10 bases from J; bases unmatched to any gene: 12.

V gene TRBV27 combines with J gene TRBJ2-7; D is undetermined. This CDR3 has 14 amino acids. The V and J ends lost 6 bases and 0 bases respectively, with 12 bases between them. Germline V gene sequence: CDR1 MNHEY, CDR2 SMNVEV (reference sequence). The CDR3 loop is CASRVSPSSYEQYV. For the CDR3, the DNA is TGTGCCAGCAGAGTTTCGCCGAGCTCCTACGAGCAGTACGTC.

V usage is TRBV7-2 and J usage is TRBJ2-7, with 7 bases identical to TRBD2. J lost 1 base, V lost 3 bases, and 9 bases had no gene match. The CDR3 consists of 16 residues. Germline loops: CDR1 SGHTA, CDR2 FQGNSA. DNA of the CDR3: TGTGCCAGCAGCTTGCGTCTAGCGGAGATGTCCTACGAGCAGTACGTC. It specifies CASSLRLAEMSYEQYV.

In this sample, this clone turned up a few times. J is TRBJ2-7 and V is TRBV7-2; D unresolved. The CDR3 length is 16 residues. V lost 0 bases and J 0 bases, leaving 12 bases between the germline ends. The germline V gene encodes CDR1 SGHTA and CDR2 FQGNSA. The CDR3 nucleotides are TGTGCCAGCAGCTTAGCGCGTCGCGGTAGCTCCTACGAGCAGTACGTC. Translation: CASSLARRGSSYEQYV.

The rearrangement links TRBV6-2 or TRBV6-3 to TRBJ2-3; D ambiguous. Trimming took 8 bases from V and 4 from J, leaving 10 bases between them. The CDR3 covers 12 residues. CDR1 and CDR2 from the germline V gene are MNHEY and SVGEGT. The CDR3: CASGQVADTQYF. The DNA of the CDR3 is TGTGCCAGCGGCCAAGTAGCAGATACGCAGTATTTT.

The chain couples TRBV27 to TRBJ2-2; 8 bases map to TRBD1. The trim removed 4 bases at V and 4 bases at J, leaving 5 bases unmatched. The CDR3 totals 15 residues. Germline V lookup: CDR1 MNHEY, CDR2 SMNVEV (reference sequence). CDR3 region: CASSYPGGSTGELFF. The DNA for the CDR3 is TGTGCCAGCAGTTACCCAGGGGGCAGCACCGGGGAGCTGTTTTTT.

As DNA, the CDR3 is TGCGCCAGCAGCCGTGGACAGGGACAAGAGACCCAGTACTTC. Encoded protein: CASSRGQGQETQYF. The genes are TRBV5-1 and TRBJ2-5; 8 nucleotides match TRBD1. The CDR3 is made up of 14 amino acids. Germline loops: CDR1 SGHRS, CDR2 YFSETQ. The V gene end was trimmed by 4 bases and the J gene end by 2 bases; junction bases not matched to a gene: 4.

The chain employs TRBV3-1 (or the pseudogene TRBV3-2) and TRBJ2-1; perhaps TRBD2 as D (5 bases). Deletions cut 4 bases from V and 8 bases from J, with 15 bases between. Germline loops: CDR1 LGHDT, CDR2 YNNKEL (reference sequence). CDR3 length equals 14 residues. CDR3 loop: CASSPLRGSYEQFF. CDR3 sequence (DNA): TGTGCCAGCAGCCCTTTGCGAGGGAGCTATGAGCAGTTCTTC.

J is TRBJ2-7 and V is TRBV4-3, with TRBD1 identical over 10 bases. The CDR3 contains 15 residues. Per germline, CDR1 LGHNA and CDR2 YSLEER. The ends lost 3 bases at V and 1 base at J; junction bases unmatched: 3. CDR3 protein: CASSQGQGTSYEQYV. The CDR3 DNA reads TGCGCCAGCAGCCAGGGACAGGGGACATCCTACGAGCAGTACGTC.

The J gene is TRBJ1-4, the V gene TRBV6-5, with D unclear. Germline V gene data show CDR1 as MNHEY and CDR2 as SVGAGI. The CDR3 covers 13 residues. The V end lost 7 bases, the J end lost 4 bases, and 10 bases lay between the germline ends. The CDR3 coding sequence is TGTGCCAGCAAGAGGGTGGTTAATGAAAAACTGTTTTTT. Amino acid sequence: CASKRVVNEKLFF.

The chain couples TRBV11-3 to TRBJ2-5; tentative D call: TRBD2 (5 bases). Germline lookup yields CDR1 SGHNT and CDR2 YENEEA. V lost 5 bases and J lost 1, with 20 bases in between. This CDR3 comprises 17 residues. CDR3 bases: TGTGCCAGCAGCCCCACCTGGGTGGCGGGTGTCCAAGAGACCCAGTACTTC. Translating it yields CASSPTWVAGVQETQYF. Full variable domain (rest looked up from reference TRBV11-3 and TRBJ2-5): EAGVVQSPRYKIIEKKQPVAFWCNPISGHNTLYWYLQNLGQGPELLIRYENEEAVDDSQLPKDRFSAERLKGVDSTLKIQPAELGDSAVYLCASSPTWVAGVQETQYFGPGTRLLVL.

This clone was seen once. The gene calls are TRBV4-1 and TRBJ2-5; no clear D. This CDR3 is 15 amino acids long. Trimming removed 1 base from V and 8 bases from J, with 17 bases in between. The germline CDR1 and CDR2 sequences are MGHRA and YSYEKL. CDR3 DNA sequence: TGCGCCAGCAGCCAAGTTTTAACAGCCCTGCTTACCCAGTACTTC. Translation gives CASSQVLTALLTQYF.